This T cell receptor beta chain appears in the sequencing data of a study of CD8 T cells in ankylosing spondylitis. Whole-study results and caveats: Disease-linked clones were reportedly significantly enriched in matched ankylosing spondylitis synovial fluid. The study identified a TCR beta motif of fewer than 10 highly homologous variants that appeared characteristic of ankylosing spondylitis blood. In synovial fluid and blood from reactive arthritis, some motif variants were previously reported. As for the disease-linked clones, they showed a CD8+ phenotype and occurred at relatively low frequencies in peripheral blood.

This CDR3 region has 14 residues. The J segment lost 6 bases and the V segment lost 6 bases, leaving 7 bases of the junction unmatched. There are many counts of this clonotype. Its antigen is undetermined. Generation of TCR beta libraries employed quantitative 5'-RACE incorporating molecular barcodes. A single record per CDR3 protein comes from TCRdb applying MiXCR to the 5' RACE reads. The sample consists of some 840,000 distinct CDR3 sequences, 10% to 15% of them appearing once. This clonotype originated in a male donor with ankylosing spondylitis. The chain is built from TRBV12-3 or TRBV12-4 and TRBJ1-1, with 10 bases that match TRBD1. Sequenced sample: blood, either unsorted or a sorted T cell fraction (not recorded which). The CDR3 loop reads CASRRTGGISEAFF. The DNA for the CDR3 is TGTGCCAGCAGGCGGACAGGGGGTATCTCTGAAGCTTTCTTT.